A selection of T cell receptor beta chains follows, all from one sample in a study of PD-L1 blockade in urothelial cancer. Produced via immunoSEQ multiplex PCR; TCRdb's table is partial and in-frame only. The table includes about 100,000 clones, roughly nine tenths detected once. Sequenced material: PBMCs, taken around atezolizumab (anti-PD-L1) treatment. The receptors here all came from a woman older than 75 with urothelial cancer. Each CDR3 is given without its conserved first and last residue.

CDR3 protein: ASSVTGTGVLNTEAF; J gene: TRBJ1-1; CDR3 length: 15; V gene: TRBV28
CDR3 protein: ASSLSRFGELF; J gene: TRBJ2-2; CDR3 length: 11; V gene: TRBV5-1
CDR3 protein: ASSLDPAGGGNTEAF; J gene: TRBJ1-1; CDR3 length: 15; V gene: TRBV5-1
CDR3 protein: ASSPQGGGNEQF; J gene: TRBJ2-1; CDR3 length: 12; V gene: TRBV5-1
CDR3 protein: ASSQDGLAGVDEQF; J gene: TRBJ2-1; CDR3 length: 14; V gene: TRBV4-2
CDR3 protein: ASKDRVAGELF; J gene: TRBJ2-2; CDR3 length: 11; V gene: TRBV18
CDR3 protein: ASTQRIRDRAYNEQF; J gene: TRBJ2-1; CDR3 length: 15; V gene: TRBV7-8
CDR3 protein: ASSLKTEGSEKLF; J gene: TRBJ1-4; CDR3 length: 13; V gene: TRBV5-4
CDR3 protein: ASSLEVAGGETQY; J gene: TRBJ2-5; CDR3 length: 13; V gene: TRBV5-4
CDR3 protein: ASSPGVGAANTEAF; J gene: TRBJ1-1; CDR3 length: 14; V gene: TRBV5-1
CDR3 protein: ASSFAGGYGYT; J gene: TRBJ1-2; CDR3 length: 11; V gene: TRBV11-2
CDR3 protein: ASSYNTGIDTQY; J gene: TRBJ2-3; CDR3 length: 12; V gene: TRBV6-5
CDR3 protein: ATASGGQETQY; J gene: TRBJ2-5; CDR3 length: 11; V gene: TRBV28
CDR3 protein: ASTWGAGGTGELF; J gene: TRBJ2-2; CDR3 length: 13; V gene: TRBV2
CDR3 protein: AISESGQANEKLF; J gene: TRBJ1-4; CDR3 length: 13; V gene: TRBV10-3
CDR3 protein: ASSPRGQMSTGELF; J gene: TRBJ2-2; CDR3 length: 14; V gene: TRBV5-1
CDR3 protein: ASSRGGSYGYT; J gene: TRBJ1-2; CDR3 length: 11; V gene: TRBV19
CDR3 protein: ASSSWTGHGGQETQY; J gene: TRBJ2-5; CDR3 length: 15; V gene: TRBV5-1
CDR3 protein: ASSSRSGRAGGETQY; J gene: TRBJ2-5; CDR3 length: 15; V gene: TRBV28
CDR3 protein: ASSSVPRKLAVKQF; J gene: TRBJ2-1; CDR3 length: 14; V gene: TRBV7-2
CDR3 protein: ASISRWNTEAF; J gene: TRBJ1-1; CDR3 length: 11; V gene: TRBV19
CDR3 protein: AWILSTDTQY; J gene: TRBJ2-3; CDR3 length: 10; V gene: TRBV30
CDR3 protein: ASSPQGLNEKLF; J gene: TRBJ1-4; CDR3 length: 12; V gene: TRBV5-6
CDR3 protein: ASSLGARGANEQF; J gene: TRBJ2-1; CDR3 length: 13; V gene: TRBV7-9
CDR3 protein: ASSIDPVATWAETQY; J gene: TRBJ2-5; CDR3 length: 15; V gene: TRBV19
CDR3 protein: ASTRDSSYNEQF; J gene: TRBJ2-1; CDR3 length: 12; V gene: TRBV4-2
CDR3 protein: ASSFSLGQGGLEAF; J gene: TRBJ1-1; CDR3 length: 14; V gene: TRBV5-4
CDR3 protein: ASSLGVGGPGETQY; J gene: TRBJ2-5; CDR3 length: 14; V gene: TRBV11-2